Presented here are 21 T cell receptor beta chains from one specimen sequenced in a study of T cell clones after liver transplantation. Sequenced by immunoSEQ multiplex PCR; TCRdb stores in-frame clones only, minus some. Of about 85,000 clones in the sample, 70% to 85% are singletons; the top ten hold roughly 0.44%. The source material was CD4+ T cells from blood, sampled approximately 45 months after liver transplant. These TCRs come from a human patient who received a liver transplant. Among the T cells, some may be from the graft donor.

V and J are TRBV15 and TRBJ2-3, with D maybe TRBD2 (6 bases). Germline values: CDR1 LNHNV, CDR2 YYDKDF (reference sequence). The CDR3 spans 17 residues. Trimming stripped 3 bases from V and 0 bases from J, with 16 bases between. The CDR3 loop reads CATSSPRWGDSTDTQYF. The CDR3 coding sequence is TGTGCCACCAGCAGCCCCCGGTGGGGGGACAGCACAGATACGCAGTATTTT.

This chain links TRBV18 with TRBJ2-7, with 10 bases matching TRBD1. Germline V gives CDR1 KGHSH, CDR2 LQKENI. Germline trimming cut 5 bases from V and 2 bases from J; bases unmatched to any gene: 6. CDR3 length equals 15 residues. CDR3 in DNA: TGTGCCAGCTCAGGGCCGGGACAGGGGACCTACGAGCAGTACTTC. Protein sequence: CASSGPGQGTYEQYF. The full variable domain, with the rest looked up from reference TRBV18 and TRBJ2-7, is NAGVMQNPRHLVRRRGQEARLRCSPMKGHSHVYWYRQLPEEGLKFMVYLQKENIIDESGMPKERFSAEFPKEGPSILRIQQVVRGDSAAYFCASSGPGQGTYEQYFGPGTRLTVT.

J is TRBJ1-2 and V is TRBV7-2, with D unclear. Germline V CDR1 and CDR2: SGHTA, FQGNSA. The CDR3 runs 15 residues. Trimming took 5 bases from V and 1 from J, leaving 14 bases between them. CDR3 amino acids: CASSPYGLINYGYTF. The CDR3 coding sequence is TGTGCCAGCAGCCCGTATGGACTGATTAACTATGGCTACACCTTC.

V gene TRBV19 combines with J gene TRBJ1-1; 7 bases fit TRBD1. Germline CDR1 and CDR2: LNHDA and SQIVND (reference sequence). This CDR3 is 14 amino acids long. Trimming cost V 4 bases and J 8 bases; bases outside gene matches: 10. The CDR3 loop reads CASSRLGQPLEAFF. The CDR3 nucleotides read TGTGCCAGTAGTAGGTTGGGACAGCCCTTAGAAGCTTTCTTT.

The rearrangement joins TRBV5-1 to TRBJ2-2, with D perhaps matching TRBD1 (5 bases). The CDR3 extends over 15 amino acids. Per germline, CDR1 SGHRS and CDR2 YFSETQ. Trimming left V 0 bases short and J 1 base short, with 7 bases between. The DNA of the CDR3 is TGCGCCAGCAGCTTGGCGACAGTGAACACCGGGGAGCTGTTTTTT. Protein product: CASSLATVNTGELFF.

The CDR3, as DNA: TGTGCCAGCAGCTTAGTGCAAGACACTGAAGCTTTCTTT. Protein: CASSLVQDTEAFF. The chain recombines TRBV11-2 with TRBJ1-1; D ambiguous. The germline V gene has CDR1 SGHAT and CDR2 FQNNGV. This CDR3 is built from 13 residues. Between the trimmed V and J ends, which lost 1 base and 3 bases, there was a span of 6 bases. Together with reference TRBV11-2 and TRBJ1-1, the CDR3 gives the full variable domain: EAGVAQSPRYKIIEKRQSVAFWCNPISGHATLYWYQQILGQGPKLLIQFQNNGVVDDSQLPKDRFSAERLKGVDSTLKIQPAKLEDSAVYLCASSLVQDTEAFFGQGTRLTVV.

The V gene is TRBV5-6, the J gene TRBJ2-5; no reliable D call. With 1 base removed from V and 2 bases from J, the gap between germline ends came to 9 bases. CDR1 is SGHDT and CDR2 is YYEEEE in the germline V gene. The CDR3 is 14 amino acids. CDR3 residues: CASSLRGEQETQYF. CDR3 coding DNA: TGTGCCAGCAGCTTGCGTGGGGAACAAGAGACCCAGTACTTC.

The rearrangement links TRBV29-1 to TRBJ2-1, with TRBD1 matching over 7 bases. Germline lookup yields CDR1 SQVTM and CDR2 ANQGSEA. The CDR3 has 13 residues. The V gene end was trimmed by 7 bases and the J gene end by 7 bases; junction bases not matched to a gene: 10. CDR3: CSAGRYRGNEQFF. For the CDR3, the DNA is TGCAGCGCCGGTAGATACAGGGGAAATGAGCAGTTCTTC.

The genes are TRBV4-1 and TRBJ1-1; tentative D call: TRBD1 (6 bases). CDR3 length: 17 amino acids. V was cut by 1 base and J by 3 bases, with 18 bases left in between. The germline CDR1 and CDR2 sequences are MGHRA and YSYEKL. CDR3 DNA sequence: TGCGCCAGCAGCCAAGGGGCCTGGGGGGGGCAGGACACTGAAGCTTTCTTT. This encodes CASSQGAWGGQDTEAFF.

This rearrangement joins TRBV2 to TRBJ1-5; a weak D match, TRBD1 (6 bases). The V gene lost 7 bases and the J gene lost 3 bases, with 13 bases spanning the gap. Looked up from germline, CDR1 is SNHLY and CDR2 is FYNNEI. The CDR3 consists of 14 residues. This CDR3 is CASKSDRVNQPQHF. The CDR3 nucleotides read TGTGCCAGCAAATCGGACAGAGTCAATCAGCCCCAGCATTTT.

The V and J genes are TRBV27 and TRBJ1-3; D is unclear. The CDR3 totals 15 residues. The germline V gene encodes CDR1 MNHEY and CDR2 SMNVEV (reference sequence). Trimming took 6 bases from V and 3 from J, leaving 15 bases between them. CDR3 sequence (DNA): TGTGCCAGCAGCCTTCACGGGAAACTTGGAAACACCATATATTTT. It codes for CASSLHGKLGNTIYF.

The gene calls are TRBV5-1 and TRBJ1-5, with D uncertain. Germline V gene sequence: CDR1 SGHRS, CDR2 YFSETQ. The ends were cut back, 1 base at V and 3 bases at J, with 11 bases in the middle. The CDR3 sequence is 15 residues long. CDR3 bases: TGCGCCAGCAGCTTGACGGACCCTACCAATCAGCCCCAGCATTTT. Translated, it gives CASSLTDPTNQPQHF.

In its sample, this clone was seen a few times. Other nucleotide sequences from this sample produce the same CDR3. The chain has TRBV7-3 and TRBJ2-3; perhaps TRBD2 as D (5 bases). The CDR3 totals 14 residues. The germline V gene encodes CDR1 SGHTA and CDR2 FQGTGA. V lost 3 bases and J 2 bases, leaving 9 bases between the germline ends. The CDR3 loop reads CASSFGLNTDTQYF. In DNA form, the CDR3 reads TGTGCCAGCAGCTTCGGACTTAACACAGATACGCAGTATTTT.

The chain couples TRBV27 to TRBJ2-7; 12 nucleotides agree with TRBD2. Germline V CDR1 and CDR2: MNHEY, SMNVEV (reference sequence). The length of the CDR3 is 16 residues. V trimming: 1 base; J trimming: 7 bases; junction bases outside the gene matches: 8. The CDR3 here is CASSLYGLAGRREQYF. DNA for the CDR3: TGTGCCAGCAGTTTATATGGACTAGCGGGACGAAGGGAGCAGTACTTC.

The rearrangement uses TRBV19 and TRBJ1-2, with D possibly TRBD1 on 6 matching bases. V was pared by 6 bases and J by 3 bases, with 14 bases between. From germline, CDR1 is LNHDA and CDR2 SQIVND (reference sequence). The CDR3 is 14 residues long. CDR3 residues: CASSGSGAHYGYTF. The CDR3 DNA sequence: TGTGCCAGTAGCGGGTCGGGGGCACACTATGGCTACACCTTC.

The chain carries TRBV11-2 and TRBJ2-7; D remains unclear. CDR1 and CDR2 (germline): SGHAT, FQNNGV. The CDR3 contains 14 residues. Deletions cut 1 base from V and 0 bases from J, with 7 bases between. The CDR3, as DNA: TGTGCCAGCAGCTTAGTGGCCTTCTCCTACGAGCAGTACTTC. This gives the protein CASSLVAFSYEQYF.

The chain employs TRBV27 and TRBJ2-7; D is perhaps TRBD1 or TRBD2 (5 bases each). CDR3 length: 16 residues. V lost 4 bases and J lost 0, with 16 bases in between. CDR1 is MNHEY and CDR2 is SMNVEV in the germline V gene (reference sequence). CDR3 sequence (DNA): TGTGCCAGCAGTTCTCTCCGGGACCCCCTCTCCTACGAGCAGTACTTC. This encodes CASSSLRDPLSYEQYF.

This clone counts as medium-sized (0.01 to 0.1%). The chain couples TRBV5-6 to TRBJ2-1; no reliable D call. This CDR3 has 13 residues. Germline assignment: CDR1 SGHDT and CDR2 YYEEEE. V lost 4 bases, J lost 8 bases, and 13 bases lay in between. The CDR3 protein is CASSRSPSYEQFF. CDR3 DNA: TGTGCCAGCAGCCGTTCCCCATCCTATGAGCAGTTCTTC.

The chain links TRBV19 to TRBJ2-1, with TRBD1 matching over 7 bases. The V gene end was trimmed by 5 bases and the J gene end by 6 bases; junction bases not matched to a gene: 4. The CDR3 loop spans 13 amino acids. The germline CDR1 and CDR2 sequences are LNHDA and SQIVND (reference sequence). The CDR3 here is CASSGNRGNEQFF. The CDR3 DNA sequence: TGTGCCAGTAGTGGAAACAGGGGCAATGAGCAGTTCTTC. The whole variable domain, remainder taken from reference TRBV19 and TRBJ2-1, is DGGITQSPKYLFRKEGQNVTLSCEQNLNHDAMYWYRQDPGQGLRLIYYSQIVNDFQKGDIAEGYSVSREKKESFPLTVTSAQKNPTAFYLCASSGNRGNEQFFGPGTRLTVL.

Note on this clone: Other DNA sequences in the sample encode the same CDR3. The chain recombines TRBV18 with TRBJ2-3; the D gene is possibly TRBD1 (6 bases). The CDR3 extends over 13 amino acids. Germline CDR1 and CDR2: KGHSH and LQKENI. V was clipped by 0 bases and J by 6 bases, with 7 bases between them. The CDR3 DNA reads TGTGCCAGCTCACCACCGGGGGCGGATACGCAGTATTTT. It encodes CASSPPGADTQYF.

The chain employs TRBV6-6 and TRBJ1-4; the D is unclear. The germline V gene has CDR1 MNHNY and CDR2 SVGAGI (reference sequence). The CDR3 sequence is 14 residues long. The ends were cut back, 2 bases at V and 8 bases at J, with 12 bases in the middle. CDR3 sequence reads: CASSYREVGEKLFF. In DNA form, the CDR3 reads TGTGCCAGCAGTTACAGGGAAGTAGGAGAAAAACTGTTTTTT.